This T cell receptor beta chain comes out of a study of blood T cell repertoires in COVID-19. As for the study in general: From the United States, Italy and Spain came samples of acute and convalescent COVID-19.

Before being deemed recovered, Cohort 3 donors had two negative PCRs, clearance, or symptom resolution. Profiled with immunoSEQ multiplex PCR; TCRdb holds only in-frame clones, not every one. The sample contains about 140,000 clones, about nine tenths of which appear only once. The V gene's germline CDR1 is GTSNPN and CDR2 SVGIG (reference sequence). The CDR3 extends over 16 amino acids. Unmatched junction bases numbered 13, after V lost 3 bases and J lost 5 bases. This chain uses TRBV30 with TRBJ1-5; TRBD1 matches at 7 bases. This TCR was sampled from a man aged 45-65 years who had recovered from COVID-19. The sample consisted of PBMCs or T cells enriched from blood (not recorded which). The CDR3 DNA follows: TGTGCCTGGAGCCCCAGACAGGGAAAGAGGTATCAGCCCCAGCATTTT. It encodes CAWSPRQGKRYQPQHF.